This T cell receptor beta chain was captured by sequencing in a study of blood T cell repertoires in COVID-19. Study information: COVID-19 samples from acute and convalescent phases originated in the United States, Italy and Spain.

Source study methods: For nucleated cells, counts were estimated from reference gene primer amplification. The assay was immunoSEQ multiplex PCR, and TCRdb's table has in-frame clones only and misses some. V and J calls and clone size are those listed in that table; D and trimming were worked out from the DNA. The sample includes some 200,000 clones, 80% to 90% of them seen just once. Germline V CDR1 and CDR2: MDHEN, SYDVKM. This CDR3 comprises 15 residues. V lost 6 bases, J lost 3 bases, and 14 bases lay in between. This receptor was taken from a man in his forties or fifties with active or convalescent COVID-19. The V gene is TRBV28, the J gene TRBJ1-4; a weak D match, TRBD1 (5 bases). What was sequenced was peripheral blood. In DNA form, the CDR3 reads TGTGCCAGCAGACCCCTCGGGACTCCTAATGAAAAACTGTTTTTT. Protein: CASRPLGTPNEKLFF.